Shown below are 22 T cell receptor beta chains from a single sample sequenced in a study of cytomegalovirus exposure and HLA in healthy donors. It was with 60 Vbeta and 13 Jbeta primers that the PCR ran. The table came from immunoSEQ multiplex PCR; TCRdb's copy has only in-frame clones and leaves some out. Of 130,000 or so clones in the sample, 8.5% to 10% were seen once. The sequencing sample was made of PBMCs. The source of these receptors is a man aged 35-49 years in good health and CMV-seronegative.

The V gene is TRBV5-1, the J gene TRBJ1-2; TRBD1 might be the D (6 bases). Germline V lookup: CDR1 SGHRS, CDR2 YFSETQ. The germline V and J ends were trimmed by 6 bases and 3 bases, with 15 bases remaining between them. The CDR3 spans 14 residues. CDR3 sequence: CASTPQGSDYGYTF. The CDR3, as DNA: TGCGCCAGCACCCCACAGGGAAGCGACTATGGCTACACCTTC. Drawing the rest from reference TRBV5-1 and TRBJ1-2, the complete variable domain is KAGVTQTPRYLIKTRGQQVTLSCSPISGHRSVSWYQQTPGQGLQFLFEYFSETQRNKGNFPGRFSGRQFSNSRSEMNVSTLELGDSALYLCASTPQGSDYGYTFGSGTRLTVV.

DNA for the CDR3: TGCGCCAGCAGCTTGGCCGTGTCTACCCTGTACCAAGAGACCCAGTACTTC. Its translation: CASSLAVSTLYQETQYF. The V gene is TRBV5-1, the J gene TRBJ2-5, with D hard to call. Germline CDR1 and CDR2: SGHRS and YFSETQ. Trimming removed 0 bases at V and 0 bases at J, with 15 bases between. CDR3 size: 17 residues.

V gene TRBV5-1 combines with J gene TRBJ2-7; D is perhaps TRBD1 (6 bases). The V end lost 0 bases, the J end lost 1 base, and 14 bases lay between the germline ends. CDR1 and CDR2 from the germline V gene are SGHRS and YFSETQ. This CDR3 is built from 16 residues. In nucleotides, the CDR3 is TGCGCCAGCAGCTTGGTTGCATTTGGGACATCCTACGAGCAGTACTTC. It translates to CASSLVAFGTSYEQYF.

Comment on this clone: The same CDR3 can be traced to other DNA sequences in this sample. The chain couples TRBV9 to TRBJ1-5; tentative D call: TRBD1 (5 bases). Germline V CDR1 and CDR2: SGDLS, YYNGEE. V was cut by 2 bases and J by 2 bases, with 8 bases left in between. The CDR3 is 14 residues long. The CDR3 coding sequence is TGTGCCAGCAGCGTTGGGGCTGGCAATCAGCCCCAGCATTTT. It specifies CASSVGAGNQPQHF. The complete variable domain, with remaining parts taken from reference TRBV9 and TRBJ1-5, reads DSGVTQTPKHLITATGQRVTLRCSPRSGDLSVYWYQQSLDQGLQFLIQYYNGEERAKGNILERFSAQQFPDLHSELNLSSLELGDSALYFCASSVGAGNQPQHFGDGTRLSIL.

The J gene is TRBJ2-7, the V gene TRBV19; D is possibly TRBD1 (5 bases). V shed 1 base and J shed 5 bases, with 18 bases lying between them. The CDR3 loop spans 16 amino acids. Germline CDR1 and CDR2: LNHDA and SQIVND (reference sequence). The CDR3 DNA follows: TGTGCCAGTAGTATAGGTAGAGGCCAGGGTGCCAACGAGCAGTACTTC. It encodes CASSIGRGQGANEQYF.

The rearrangement joins TRBV21-1 to TRBJ2-7; the table's TRBD2 call for D was not verified on the DNA. TRBV21-1 is tagged as a pseudogene. CDR3 length equals 19 residues. CDR3 residues: CASSKGVSSGGRIYYEQYF. CDR3 sequence (DNA): TGTGCCAGCAGCAAAGGTGTCTCTAGCGGGGGCCGTATTTACTACGAGCAGTACTTC.

The chain carries TRBV28 and TRBJ2-1; 9 positions match TRBD1. The germline gives CDR1 MDHEN, CDR2 SYDVKM. This CDR3 comprises 15 residues. The V segment lost 4 bases and the J segment 8 bases; nucleotides outside the gene matches: 9. CDR3 in amino acids: CASSSRRDRVDEQFF. The CDR3 bases are TGTGCCAGCAGTTCTCGCCGGGACAGGGTTGATGAGCAGTTCTTC. The whole variable domain, filled in from reference TRBV28 and TRBJ2-1, reads DVKVTQSSRYLVKRTGEKVFLECVQDMDHENMFWYRQDPGLGLRLIYFSYDVKMKEKGDIPEGYSVSREKKERFSLILESASTNQTSMYLCASSSRRDRVDEQFFGPGTRLTVL.

A few counts support this clone. V and J are TRBV30 and TRBJ2-6; 7 nucleotides match TRBD1. CDR3 length: 15 residues. V lost 4 bases to trimming and J lost 0 bases; unmatched junction nucleotides: 3. The V gene's germline CDR1 is GTSNPN and CDR2 SVGIG (reference sequence). CDR3 residues: CAWTQGVSGANVLTF. The CDR3 region has the DNA TGTGCCTGGACTCAGGGGGTCTCTGGGGCCAACGTCCTGACTTTC.

This chain's CDR3 is CASSSRDRGPEAFF. The CDR3 coding sequence is TGTGCCAGCAGCTCGCGGGACAGGGGACCTGAAGCTTTCTTT. This chain connects TRBV11-2 to TRBJ1-1; 10 bases line up with TRBD1. Looked up from germline, CDR1 is SGHAT and CDR2 is FQNNGV. V lost 4 bases, J lost 6 bases, and 5 bases stayed unmatched. CDR3 size: 14 residues.

The chain employs TRBV5-1 and TRBJ2-5; 7 nucleotides agree with TRBD1. The DNA end is more similar to TRBJ2-7, so the J call may be wrong. CDR3 length: 15 residues. Germline V lookup: CDR1 SGHRS, CDR2 YFSETQ. As DNA, the CDR3 is TGCGCCAGCAGCTTATGGCAGGGGGAAAACTACGAGCAGTACTTC. This encodes CASSLWQGENYEQYF.

This clone has more than one count but fewer than ten. This chain joins TRBV11-2 and TRBJ2-7; no reliable D call. This CDR3 spans 11 amino acids. Germline CDR1 reads SGHAT; CDR2 reads FQNNGV. V dropped 5 bases and J dropped 6 bases, with 8 bases sitting between them. The chain's CDR3 is CASSGFSEQYF. The CDR3 DNA reads TGTGCCAGCAGCGGCTTCTCCGAGCAGTACTTC.

In its sample, this clone was seen a few times. CDR3 protein: CASSYSFFTEAFF. The CDR3, as DNA: TGTGCCAGCAGTTACTCCTTTTTTACTGAAGCTTTCTTT. The chain combines TRBV6-5 with TRBJ1-1; D is unclear. Germline values: CDR1 MNHEY, CDR2 SVGAGI. Trimming shortened V by 0 bases and J by 5 bases, and 7 bases separated the two germline ends. CDR3 length equals 13 residues.

This chain joins TRBV6-5 and TRBJ2-1; 11 positions agree with TRBD2. The CDR3 totals 16 residues. Per the germline V gene, CDR1 is MNHEY and CDR2 is SVGAGI. Trimming removed 4 bases from V and 5 bases from J; junction bases left unmatched: 7. CDR3 amino acids: CASSFGTSGGNNEQFF. Written as DNA, the CDR3 is TGTGCCAGCAGTTTCGGGACTAGCGGAGGCAACAATGAGCAGTTCTTC.

This clone was picked up a small number of times. The V and J genes are TRBV5-1 and TRBJ2-1; 10 bases line up with TRBD2. This CDR3 spans 15 amino acids. CDR1 SGHRS and CDR2 YFSETQ come from the germline V gene. The J segment lost 4 bases and the V segment lost 4 bases, leaving 5 bases of the junction unmatched. CDR3 DNA: TGCGCCAGCAGCACGACTAGCGGGTTATACAATGAGCAGTTCTTC. Its protein is CASSTTSGLYNEQFF. The variable domain in full, completed from reference TRBV5-1 and TRBJ2-1, reads KAGVTQTPRYLIKTRGQQVTLSCSPISGHRSVSWYQQTPGQGLQFLFEYFSETQRNKGNFPGRFSGRQFSNSRSEMNVSTLELGDSALYLCASSTTSGLYNEQFFGPGTRLTVL.

The chain joins TRBV6-1 to TRBJ2-1, with TRBD1 identical over 7 bases. Germline CDR1 MNHNS, CDR2 SASEGT. The length of the CDR3 is 10 residues. V shed 6 bases, J shed 15 bases, and the junction held 5 bases outside the gene matches. The CDR3 loop reads CASSGTETFF. The CDR3 nucleotides read TGTGCCAGCAGCGGGACAGAGACGTTCTTC.

The chain uses TRBV7-3 and TRBJ1-2; TRBD1 aligns across 8 bases. J gave up 8 bases and V 0 bases, and 2 bases lay outside the gene matches. The germline CDR1 and CDR2 sequences are SGHTA and FQGTGA. The CDR3 sequence is 13 residues long. CDR3 DNA sequence: TGTGCCAGCAGCTTAACGGGGACAGGCGGCTACACCTTC. Amino acids: CASSLTGTGGYTF.

In its sample, this clone was seen a few times. The CDR3 here is CATSRVGGEQYF. Here the CDR3 DNA reads TGTGCCACCAGCAGAGTAGGGGGCGAGCAGTACTTC. J is TRBJ2-7 and V is TRBV15, with a possible D match to TRBD1 (6 bases). Trimming took 1 base from V and 6 from J, leaving 7 bases between them. This CDR3 has 12 amino acids. Germline CDR1 is LNHNV and CDR2 is YYDKDF (reference sequence).

This rearrangement joins TRBV6-5 to TRBJ1-5; 10 bases align to TRBD1. This CDR3 is 14 amino acids long. Per the germline V gene, CDR1 is MNHEY and CDR2 is SVGAGI. V trimming: 5 bases; J trimming: 5 bases; junction bases outside the gene matches: 3. CDR3 sequence reads: CASSEGTGDQPQHF. The DNA for the CDR3 is TGTGCCAGCAGTGAAGGGACAGGGGATCAGCCCCAGCATTTT.

This clone was detected a few times. The CDR3, as DNA: TGTGCCAGCAGTTTAGACAGGGGTGTCGGCTACACCTTC. Amino acid sequence: CASSLDRGVGYTF. V and J are TRBV27 and TRBJ1-2; 8 nucleotides align to TRBD1. The CDR3 length is 13 residues. Germline values: CDR1 MNHEY, CDR2 SMNVEV (reference sequence). V gave up 2 bases and J gave up 8 bases; unmatched junction bases: 4.

This clone occurred a few times. The V call is TRBV2, the J call TRBJ2-5, with 8 bases identical to TRBD2. V was clipped by 4 bases and J by 5 bases; unmatched bases: 9. The CDR3 consists of 15 residues. Germline V CDR1 and CDR2: SNHLY, FYNNEI. Here the CDR3 DNA reads TGTGCCAGCAGTGGGAGCGGGGGTATTATGGAGACCCAGTACTTC. It yields the protein CASSGSGGIMETQYF.

V and J are TRBV27 and TRBJ1-3; no reliable D call. The CDR3 sequence is 14 residues long. V was clipped by 2 bases and J by 4 bases, with 9 bases between them. The V gene's germline CDR1 is MNHEY and CDR2 SMNVEV (reference sequence). CDR3 coding DNA: TGTGCCAGCAGTTTAGGCAGGTTCGGAAACACCATATATTTT. Translation gives CASSLGRFGNTIYF.

This clone has more than one count but fewer than ten. V and J are TRBV4-3 and TRBJ1-6, with 7 bases lining up with TRBD1. The CDR3 runs to 16 residues. The ends lost 2 bases at V and 9 bases at J; junction bases unmatched: 10. CDR1 and CDR2 from the germline V gene are LGHNA and YSLEER. The CDR3, as DNA: TGCGCCAGCAGCCAATTTAACACAGGGGCAGGTTCACCCCTCCACTTT. It translates to CASSQFNTGAGSPLHF.